This TCR beta chain was recorded in a study of T cell repertoires in cytomegalovirus infection. This clonotype was counted many times. Its antigen is as yet unknown. Via MiXCR, TCRdb re-called the reads, giving one row per CDR3 protein. This sample has under 800,000 distinct CDR3 sequences, with roughly a quarter found just once. Broader study findings: In two of eight donors, the top clonotype was HLA-C-restricted CMV-specific.

CDR3 length: 14 residues. V shed 4 bases and J shed 6 bases, with 15 bases lying between them. Looked up from germline, CDR1 is SGHVS and CDR2 is FQNEAQ. The receptor's source is a human donor in good health (CMV status not recorded). Some clones in this sample may be carry-over from other donors' samples. This rearrangement joins TRBV7-8 to TRBJ1-2; TRBD1 might be the D (6 bases). Sample: CD8+ T cells from PBMCs. The DNA for the CDR3 is TGTGCCAGCAGCTCGGCGGTAGGGGGAGATGGCTACACCTTC. Protein: CASSSAVGGDGYTF.